This passage covers 18 T cell receptor delta chains from one sample sequenced in a study of gamma-delta chains in newborns, infants, children. TCRdb applied CATT to the reads for clone calling. The table lists about 1,000 delta-chain clones, roughly 1.3% of them singletons. Specimen: blood. The receptors stem from a child in good health.

The table lists this clone with a few counts. A far more abundant clone sits one base away, making this likely a read error. The V call is TRDV2, the J call TRDJ1, with 12 bases matching TRDD3. The V segment lost 0 bases and the J segment 4 bases; nucleotides outside the gene matches: 17. This CDR3 spans 20 amino acids. Germline V lookup: CDR1 GEAIGNYY, CDR2 EKD. The CDR3: CACDTVGATGGYSYNDKLIF. CDR3 nucleotide sequence: TGTGCCTGTGACACCGTTGGAGCGACTGGGGGATACTCCTACAACGATAAACTCATCTTT.

This clone was recorded a few times. One base away lies a much larger clone, so this may be a sequencing read error. The rearrangement joins TRDV2 to TRDJ1; D may be TRDD3 (6 bases). CDR1 is GEAIGNYY and CDR2 is EKD in the germline V gene. This CDR3 is 15 amino acids long. Here the CDR3 DNA reads TGTGCCCGTGACACTCTGGGGACCGACACCGATAAACTCATCTTT. Translation gives CARDTLGTDTDKLIF.

With regard to this clone: A far larger clone is one base from this, pointing to a likely read error. The chain joins TRDV2 to TRDJ1; unclear D gene. This CDR3 contains 15 residues. Germline values: CDR1 GEAIGNYY, CDR2 EKD. V lost 1 base to trimming and J lost 4 bases, with 15 bases between them. The CDR3 spells CACDTSLELDDKLIF. CDR3 in DNA: TGTGCCTGTGACACGTCGTTAGAGCTTGACGATAAACTCATCTTT.

This clone is large within its sample. Other DNA sequences within the sample encode an identical CDR3. V is TRDV2 and J is TRDJ1, with TRDD3 identical over 11 bases. V lost 0 bases, J lost 1 base, and 9 bases stayed unmatched. The germline V gene has CDR1 GEAIGNYY and CDR2 EKD. This CDR3 is built from 18 residues. DNA of the CDR3: TGTGCCTGTGACACCGTGGGGGATACGAGTGTCGGCACCGATAAACTCATCTTT. It is translated as CACDTVGDTSVGTDKLIF.

This clone is large in the sample. The sample carries other DNA sequences with the same CDR3. The gene calls are TRDV2 and TRDJ1; 12 positions match TRDD3. The junction had 4 bases not matched to a gene; V was cut back by 3 bases and J by 0 bases. The CDR3 extends over 16 amino acids. Germline V gene lookup returns CDR1 GEAIGNYY and CDR2 EKD. The CDR3 protein is CACDVLGDTNTDKLIF. Here the CDR3 DNA reads TGTGCCTGTGACGTACTGGGGGATACCAACACCGATAAACTCATCTTT.

Comment on this clone: Given a far larger clone just one base away, this is likely a sequencing read error. V is TRDV2 and J is TRDJ1, with 8 bases aligning to TRDD3. This CDR3 spans 15 amino acids. J lost 4 bases, V lost 1 base, and 7 bases had no gene match. Germline V CDR1 and CDR2: GEAIGNYY, EKD. CDR3 in amino acids: CACDTVGDGGDKLIF. CDR3 sequence (DNA): TGTGCCTGTGACACAGTGGGGGATGGCGGCGATAAACTCATCTTT.

This clone was recorded a few times. A far more abundant clone sits one base away, making this likely a read error. The rearrangement links TRDV2 to TRDJ1; a weak D match, TRDD3 (6 bases). CDR1 and CDR2 from the germline V gene are GEAIGNYY and EKD. This CDR3 is 15 amino acids long. V was trimmed by 1 base and J by 0 bases, leaving 11 bases between them. CDR3 sequence (DNA): TGTGCCTGTGACACTCTGGGGAACGACACCGATAAACTCATCTTT. This translates into CACDTLGNDTDKLIF.

Regarding this clone: TCRdb shows a much larger clone's protein in place of this DNA's translation, and the two differ at residue 9, likely through a read error; the protein shown is translated from the DNA. The chain links TRDV2 to TRDJ1, with 7 positions matching TRDD3. Germline CDR1 is GEAIGNYY and CDR2 is EKD. The V and J ends lost 0 bases and 4 bases, in that order; junction bases with no gene match: 16. The CDR3 is 18 amino acids. The DNA of the CDR3 is TGTGCCTGTGACACCGTCGGGGGGATGCGCGGGGTCGTCGATAAACTCATCTTT. This translates into CACDTVGGMRGVVDKLIF.

The sample holds a few counts of this clone. The TCRdb protein, from a much larger clone, departs from this DNA's translation at residue 6, likely by read error; the protein shown derives from the DNA. Here the CDR3 DNA reads TGTGCCTTAGGCCCGTGCTTCCTACGGGGATACGCCCAAGGTAAACTCATCTTT. Translation: CALGPCFLRGYAQGKLIF. This chain uses TRDV3 with TRDJ1; possible D gene TRDD3, 9 bases. CDR1 and CDR2 from the germline V gene are TVYSNPD and GDNSRS (reference sequence). The CDR3 consists of 18 residues. Trimming cost V 3 bases and J 7 bases, with 33 bases left between them.

On this clone: This clone may be a read error of a much larger clone one base away. The chain recombines TRDV2 with TRDJ1; 12 nucleotides match TRDD3. After removal of 3 bases from V and 0 bases from J, the junction contained 13 bases not matched to a gene. The germline gives CDR1 GEAIGNYY, CDR2 EKD. There are 19 residues in the CDR3. The CDR3 coding sequence is TGTGCCTGTGACTTACTGGGGGATACCCGGATGCCGTACACCGATAAACTCATCTTT. This sequence encodes CACDLLGDTRMPYTDKLIF.

This clone has more than one count but fewer than ten. TCRdb's protein sequence differs at residue 14 from the translated DNA; the protein presented here follows the DNA. V is TRDV2 and J is TRDJ1; 13 bases fit TRDD3. Germline V gene sequence: CDR1 GEAIGNYY, CDR2 EKD. The CDR3 is made up of 17 amino acids. In DNA form, the CDR3 reads TGTGCCTGTGACACCTTACTGGGGGATACGTACACCGATGAACTCATCTTT. Residues: CACDTLLGDTYTDELIF.

This clone has just a few counts. Translating this DNA gives a protein that differs at residue 13 from the TCRdb one, which belongs to a much larger clone; a read error is likely, and the protein shown is this translation. This chain connects TRDV2 to TRDJ1, with 9 bases that match TRDD3. CDR3 length equals 17 residues. Germline CDR1 reads GEAIGNYY; CDR2 reads EKD. CDR3 sequence reads: CACDTLTGGPYTYKLIF. The CDR3 nucleotides are TGTGCCTGTGACACTTTGACTGGGGGACCTTACACCTATAAACTCATCTTT.

Comment on this clone: This probably arose from a read error, given a far larger clone one base away. The chain couples TRDV2 to TRDJ1; a possible D gene is TRDD3 (5 bases). In germline, CDR1 is GEAIGNYY, CDR2 EKD. V lost 0 bases to trimming and J lost 0 bases, with 10 bases between them. The CDR3 is 15 amino acids. The CDR3 DNA follows: TGTGCCTGTGACACCGTGGGGAGGTACACCGATAAACTCATCTTT. Its protein is CACDTVGRYTDKLIF.

By sample share, this clone is large. The chain is built from TRDV2 and TRDJ1; 9 bases align to TRDD3. The J segment lost 3 bases and the V segment lost 3 bases, leaving 4 bases of the junction unmatched. This CDR3 has 14 amino acids. The germline gives CDR1 GEAIGNYY, CDR2 EKD. Here the CDR3 reads CACDLLGEPDKLIF. The CDR3 coding sequence is TGTGCCTGTGACTTACTGGGGGAGCCCGATAAACTCATCTTT.

By share, this clone ranks as large. In the same sample, other DNA sequences code for this CDR3. The V and J genes are TRDV2 and TRDJ1, with D tentatively TRDD2 (8 bases). The CDR3 is 18 residues long. CDR1 and CDR2 from the germline V gene are GEAIGNYY and EKD. The ends were cut back, 2 bases at V and 4 bases at J, with 25 bases in the middle. The CDR3 reads CACDILGLPKDTDDKLIF. In nucleotides, the CDR3 is TGTGCCTGTGACATACTTGGCCTTCCTAAGGATACGGACGATAAACTCATCTTT.

About this clone: One base separates it from a far larger clone, so it is likely a read error. The chain combines TRDV2 with TRDJ1; 10 bases line up with TRDD3. CDR1 and CDR2 from the germline V gene are GEAIGNYY and EKD. Trimming cost V 3 bases and J 0 bases; bases outside gene matches: 15. The length of the CDR3 is 19 residues. The CDR3 protein is CACDPVLGDARQYTDKLIF. Here the CDR3 DNA reads TGTGCCTGTGACCCCGTACTGGGGGATGCGCGCCAGTACACCGATAAACTCATCTTT.

This clone has a handful of counts. A far more abundant clone sits one base away, making this likely a read error. This chain links TRDV2 with TRDJ1; TRDD3 aligns across 8 bases. The germline gives CDR1 GEAIGNYY, CDR2 EKD. This CDR3 contains 15 residues. The CDR3 spells CACDTMGDGGDKFIF. The DNA of the CDR3 is TGTGCCTGTGACACAATGGGGGATGGCGGCGATAAATTCATCTTT.

This clone appeared a few times. A much larger clone sits a single nucleotide away, making a read error possible. The V call is TRDV2, the J call TRDJ1, with a tentative D call TRDD3 (5 bases). The CDR3 has 19 residues. V dropped 0 bases and J dropped 3 bases, with 25 bases sitting between them. Looked up from germline, CDR1 is GEAIGNYY and CDR2 is EKD. The CDR3 bases are TGTGCCTGTGACACCGTTCGGGGTGAGGGATTAAAGCATGCCGATAAACTCATCTTT. Its protein product is CACDTVRGEGLKHADKLIF.